This T cell receptor beta chain is drawn from a study of neurological immune-mediated disorders. This sample's time point: technical triplicate 3. 2 million unsorted PBMCs were stored in RNAlater at -80 °C before RNA extraction. The cDNA was generated by 5'RACE with 10-nucleotide random UMIs. TCRdb reprocessed the 5' RACE reads with MiXCR, giving one entry per CDR3 protein. The top ten hold approximately 4.2% of the sample, which has about 42,000 distinct CDR3 sequences, roughly 21% seen once. Overall study findings and caveats: No expanded-clone CDR3 amino acid sequence recurred across subjects, suggesting private TCR-beta repertoires.

In the case of this clonotype: The antigen remains unidentified.

CDR1 is SGHRS and CDR2 is YFSETQ in the germline V gene. The germline V and J ends were trimmed by 0 bases and 0 bases, with 9 bases remaining between them. The CDR3 contains 15 residues. The rearrangement uses TRBV5-1 and TRBJ2-5, with TRBD2 as a possible D gene (5 bases). Source material: PBMCs. The sequence was obtained from a man in his 60s with HTLV-1-associated myelopathy (HAM/TSP). The CDR3: CASSLGYGDQETQYF. DNA of the CDR3: TGCGCCAGCAGCTTGGGTTACGGGGACCAAGAGACCCAGTACTTC.